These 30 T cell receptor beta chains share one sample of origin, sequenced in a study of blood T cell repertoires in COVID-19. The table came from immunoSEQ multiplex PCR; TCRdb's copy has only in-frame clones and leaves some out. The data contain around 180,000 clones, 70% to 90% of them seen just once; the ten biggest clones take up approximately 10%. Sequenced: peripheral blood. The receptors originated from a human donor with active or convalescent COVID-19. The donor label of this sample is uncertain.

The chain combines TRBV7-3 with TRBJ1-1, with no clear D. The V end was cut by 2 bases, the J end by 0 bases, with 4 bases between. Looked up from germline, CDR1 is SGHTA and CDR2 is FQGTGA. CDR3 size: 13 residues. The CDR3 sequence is CASSLQMNTEAFF. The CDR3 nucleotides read TGTGCCAGCAGCTTACAGATGAACACTGAAGCTTTCTTT.

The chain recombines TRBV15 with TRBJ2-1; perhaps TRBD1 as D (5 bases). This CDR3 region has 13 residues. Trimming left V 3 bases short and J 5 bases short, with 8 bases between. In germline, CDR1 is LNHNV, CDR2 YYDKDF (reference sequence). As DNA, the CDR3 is TGTGCCACCAGCAGTTTCAGGGACAATGAGCAGTTCTTC. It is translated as CATSSFRDNEQFF.

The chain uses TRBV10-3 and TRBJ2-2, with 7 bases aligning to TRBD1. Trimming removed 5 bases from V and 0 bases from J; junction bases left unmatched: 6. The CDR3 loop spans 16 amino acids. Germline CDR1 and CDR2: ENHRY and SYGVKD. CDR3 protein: CAISLRDRTNTGELFF. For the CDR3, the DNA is TGTGCCATCAGTCTCCGGGACAGAACGAACACCGGGGAGCTGTTTTTT.

The CDR3 region has the DNA TGTGCCAGCAGCCCTAGTGACGGGTACACCGGGGAGCTGTTTTTT. Its translation: CASSPSDGYTGELFF. This chain joins TRBV7-8 and TRBJ2-2; D unresolved. The CDR3 consists of 15 residues. Germline assignment: CDR1 SGHVS and CDR2 FQNEAQ. V lost 5 bases to trimming and J lost 3 bases, with 13 bases between them.

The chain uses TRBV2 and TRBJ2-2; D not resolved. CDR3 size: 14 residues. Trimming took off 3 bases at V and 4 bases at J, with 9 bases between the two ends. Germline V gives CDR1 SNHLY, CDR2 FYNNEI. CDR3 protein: CASSERYTTGELFF. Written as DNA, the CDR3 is TGTGCCAGCAGTGAGAGGTACACCACCGGGGAGCTGTTTTTT.

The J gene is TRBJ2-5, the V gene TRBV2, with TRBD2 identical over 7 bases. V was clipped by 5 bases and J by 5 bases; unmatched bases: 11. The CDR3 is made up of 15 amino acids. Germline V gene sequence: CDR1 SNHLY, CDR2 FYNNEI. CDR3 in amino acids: CASSFEGGPGETQYF. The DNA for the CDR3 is TGTGCCAGCAGTTTTGAGGGAGGGCCGGGGGAGACCCAGTACTTC.

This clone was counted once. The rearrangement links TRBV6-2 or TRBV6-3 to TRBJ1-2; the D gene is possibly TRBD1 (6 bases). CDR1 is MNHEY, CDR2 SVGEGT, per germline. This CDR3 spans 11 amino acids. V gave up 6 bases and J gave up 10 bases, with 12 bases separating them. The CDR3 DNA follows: TGTGCCAGCAGCCATGCAGGGGACTACACCTTC. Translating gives CASSHAGDYTF.

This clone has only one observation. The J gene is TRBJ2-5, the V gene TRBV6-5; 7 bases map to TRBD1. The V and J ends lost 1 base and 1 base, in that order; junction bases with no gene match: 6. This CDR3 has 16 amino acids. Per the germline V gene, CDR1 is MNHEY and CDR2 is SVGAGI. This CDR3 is CASSYWDRPFQETQYF. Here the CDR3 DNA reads TGTGCCAGCAGTTACTGGGACAGACCGTTCCAAGAGACCCAGTACTTC.

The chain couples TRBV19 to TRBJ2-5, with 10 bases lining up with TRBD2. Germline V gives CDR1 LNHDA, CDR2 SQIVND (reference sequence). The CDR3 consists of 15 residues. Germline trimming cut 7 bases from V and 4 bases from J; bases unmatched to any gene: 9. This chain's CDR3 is CASTLGASGRETQYF. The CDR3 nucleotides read TGTGCCAGTACCCTCGGGGCTAGCGGGAGAGAGACCCAGTACTTC.

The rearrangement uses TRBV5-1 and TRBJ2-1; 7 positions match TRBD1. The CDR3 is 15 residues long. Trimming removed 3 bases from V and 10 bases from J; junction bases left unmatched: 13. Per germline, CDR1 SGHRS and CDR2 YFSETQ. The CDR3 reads CASSSWDSTTGEQFF. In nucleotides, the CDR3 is TGCGCCAGCAGCTCTTGGGACAGCACTACGGGCGAGCAGTTCTTC.

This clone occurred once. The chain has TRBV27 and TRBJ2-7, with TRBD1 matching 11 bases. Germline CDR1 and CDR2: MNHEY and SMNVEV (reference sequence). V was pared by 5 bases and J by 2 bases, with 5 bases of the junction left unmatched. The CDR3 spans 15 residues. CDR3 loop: CASSTGTGGPYEQYF. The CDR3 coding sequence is TGTGCCAGCAGTACCGGGACAGGGGGTCCCTACGAGCAGTACTTC.

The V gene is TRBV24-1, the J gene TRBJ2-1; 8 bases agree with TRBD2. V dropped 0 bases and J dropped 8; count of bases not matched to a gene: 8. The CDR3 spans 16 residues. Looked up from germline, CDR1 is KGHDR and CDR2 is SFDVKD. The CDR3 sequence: CATSDLAGGRGDEQFF. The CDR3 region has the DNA TGTGCCACCAGTGATTTGGCGGGGGGTCGGGGGGATGAGCAGTTCTTC.

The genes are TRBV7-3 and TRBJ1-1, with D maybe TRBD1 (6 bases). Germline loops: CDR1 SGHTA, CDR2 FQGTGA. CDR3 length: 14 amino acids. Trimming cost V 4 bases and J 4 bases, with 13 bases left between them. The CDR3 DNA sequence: TGTGCCAGCAGCTCGGTAGGGGGTGGCACTGAAGCTTTCTTT. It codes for CASSSVGGGTEAFF.

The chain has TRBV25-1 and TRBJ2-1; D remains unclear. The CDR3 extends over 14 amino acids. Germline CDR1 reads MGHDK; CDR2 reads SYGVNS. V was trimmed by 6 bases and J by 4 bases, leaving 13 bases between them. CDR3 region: CASSEAEVYNEQFF. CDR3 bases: TGTGCCAGCAGCGAGGCAGAGGTGTACAATGAGCAGTTCTTC.

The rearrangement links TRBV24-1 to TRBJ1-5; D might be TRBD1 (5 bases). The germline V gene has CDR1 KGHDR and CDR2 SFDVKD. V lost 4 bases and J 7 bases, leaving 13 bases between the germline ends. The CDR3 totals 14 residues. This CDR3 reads CATSDGRARQPQHF. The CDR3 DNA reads TGTGCCACCAGTGACGGCAGGGCCAGACAGCCCCAGCATTTT.

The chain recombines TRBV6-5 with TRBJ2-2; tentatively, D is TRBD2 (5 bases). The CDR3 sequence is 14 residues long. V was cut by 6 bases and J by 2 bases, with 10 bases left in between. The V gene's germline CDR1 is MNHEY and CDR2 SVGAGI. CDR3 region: CASRGGLNTGELFF. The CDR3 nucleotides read TGTGCCAGCAGGGGCGGACTTAACACCGGGGAGCTGTTTTTT.

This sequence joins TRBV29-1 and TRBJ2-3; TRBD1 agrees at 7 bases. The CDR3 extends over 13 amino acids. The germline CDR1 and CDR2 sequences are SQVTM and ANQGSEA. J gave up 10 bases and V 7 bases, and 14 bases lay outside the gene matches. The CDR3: CSGEGGDGNAQYF. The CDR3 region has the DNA TGCAGCGGGGAAGGGGGCGACGGTAACGCGCAGTATTTT.

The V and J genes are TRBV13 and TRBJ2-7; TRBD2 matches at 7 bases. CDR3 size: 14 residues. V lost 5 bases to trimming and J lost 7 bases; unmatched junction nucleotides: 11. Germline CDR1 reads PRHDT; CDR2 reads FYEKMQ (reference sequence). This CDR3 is CASSLPLGRGEQYF. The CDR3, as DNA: TGTGCCAGCAGCCTACCGTTAGGGCGGGGGGAGCAGTACTTC.

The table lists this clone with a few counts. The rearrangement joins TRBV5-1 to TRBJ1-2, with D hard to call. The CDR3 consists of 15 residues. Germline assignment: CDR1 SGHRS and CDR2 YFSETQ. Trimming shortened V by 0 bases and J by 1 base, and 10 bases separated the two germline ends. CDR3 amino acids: CASSLAAGHNYGYTF. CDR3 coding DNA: TGCGCCAGCAGCTTGGCAGCAGGCCATAACTATGGCTACACCTTC.

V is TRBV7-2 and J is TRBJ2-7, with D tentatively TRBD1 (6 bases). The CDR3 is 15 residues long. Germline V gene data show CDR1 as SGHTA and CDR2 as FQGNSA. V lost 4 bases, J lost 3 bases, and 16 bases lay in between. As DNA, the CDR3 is TGTGCCAGCAGCTATCAGGGGCTCATGGGCTACGAGCAGTACTTC. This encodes CASSYQGLMGYEQYF. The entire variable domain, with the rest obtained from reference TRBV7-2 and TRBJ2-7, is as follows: GAGVSQSPSNKVTEKGKDVELRCDPISGHTALYWYRQSLGQGLEFLIYFQGNSAPDKSGLPSDRFSAERTGGSVSTLTIQRTQQEDSAVYLCASSYQGLMGYEQYFGPGTRLTVT.

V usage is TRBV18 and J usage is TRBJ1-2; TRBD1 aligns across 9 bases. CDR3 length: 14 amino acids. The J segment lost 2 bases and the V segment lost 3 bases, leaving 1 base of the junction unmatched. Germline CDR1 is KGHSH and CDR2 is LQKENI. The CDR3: CASSPDRGNYGYTF. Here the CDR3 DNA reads TGTGCCAGCTCACCGGACAGGGGCAACTATGGCTACACCTTC.

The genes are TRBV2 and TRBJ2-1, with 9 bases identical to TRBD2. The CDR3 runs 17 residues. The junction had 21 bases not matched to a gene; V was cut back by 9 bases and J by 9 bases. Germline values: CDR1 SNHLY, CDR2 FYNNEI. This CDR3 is CARQKGGGRAQVSEQFF. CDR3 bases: TGTGCCAGGCAGAAGGGGGGCGGGAGGGCCCAAGTGTCTGAGCAGTTCTTC.

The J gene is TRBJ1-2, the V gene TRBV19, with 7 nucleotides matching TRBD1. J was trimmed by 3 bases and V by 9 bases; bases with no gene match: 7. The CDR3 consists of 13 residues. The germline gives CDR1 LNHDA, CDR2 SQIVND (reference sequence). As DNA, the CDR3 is TGTGCCAGCACGAATACAGGGGACTATGGCTACACCTTC. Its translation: CASTNTGDYGYTF.

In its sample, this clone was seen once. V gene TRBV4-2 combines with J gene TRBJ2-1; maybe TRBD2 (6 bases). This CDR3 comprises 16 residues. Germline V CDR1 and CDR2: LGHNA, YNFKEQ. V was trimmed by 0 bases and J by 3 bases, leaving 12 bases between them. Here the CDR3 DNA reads TGTGCCAGCAGCCAAGAATCTGGCGGGGACTACAATGAGCAGTTCTTC. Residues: CASSQESGGDYNEQFF.

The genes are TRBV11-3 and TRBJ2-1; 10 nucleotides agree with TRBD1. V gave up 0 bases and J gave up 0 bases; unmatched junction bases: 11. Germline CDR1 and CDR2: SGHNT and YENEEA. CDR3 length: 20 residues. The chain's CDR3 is CASSLDRDRGGPSSYNEQFF. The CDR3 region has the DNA TGTGCCAGCAGCTTAGACCGGGACAGGGGCGGCCCGAGCTCCTACAATGAGCAGTTCTTC. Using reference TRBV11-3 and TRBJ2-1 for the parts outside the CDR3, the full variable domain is EAGVVQSPRYKIIEKKQPVAFWCNPISGHNTLYWYLQNLGQGPELLIRYENEEAVDDSQLPKDRFSAERLKGVDSTLKIQPAELGDSAVYLCASSLDRDRGGPSSYNEQFFGPGTRLTVL.

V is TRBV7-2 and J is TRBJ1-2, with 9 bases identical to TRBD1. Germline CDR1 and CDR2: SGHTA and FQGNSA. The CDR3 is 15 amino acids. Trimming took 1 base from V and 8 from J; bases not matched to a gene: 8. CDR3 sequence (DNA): TGTGCCAGCAGCTTAGGGGGTGGGACAGGGCGCGGCTACACCTTC. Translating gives CASSLGGGTGRGYTF.

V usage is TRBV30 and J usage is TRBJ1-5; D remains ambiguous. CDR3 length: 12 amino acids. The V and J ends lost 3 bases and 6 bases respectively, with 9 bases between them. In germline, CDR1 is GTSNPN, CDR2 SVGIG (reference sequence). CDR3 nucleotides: TGTGCCTGGAGCAGGCGTCGTCAGCCCCAGCATTTT. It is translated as CAWSRRRQPQHF.

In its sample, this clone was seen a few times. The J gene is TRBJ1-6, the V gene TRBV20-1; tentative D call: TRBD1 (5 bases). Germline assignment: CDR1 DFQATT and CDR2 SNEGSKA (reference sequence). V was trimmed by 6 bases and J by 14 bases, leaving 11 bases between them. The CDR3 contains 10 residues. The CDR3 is CSASRGALHF. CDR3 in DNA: TGCAGTGCCAGCCGGGGGGCCCTCCACTTT.

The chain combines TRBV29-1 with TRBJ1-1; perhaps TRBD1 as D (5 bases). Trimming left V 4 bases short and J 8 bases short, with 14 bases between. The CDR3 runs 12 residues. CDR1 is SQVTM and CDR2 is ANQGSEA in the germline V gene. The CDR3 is CSVVRGSREAFF. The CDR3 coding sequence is TGCAGCGTTGTACGGGGGTCAAGAGAAGCTTTCTTT.

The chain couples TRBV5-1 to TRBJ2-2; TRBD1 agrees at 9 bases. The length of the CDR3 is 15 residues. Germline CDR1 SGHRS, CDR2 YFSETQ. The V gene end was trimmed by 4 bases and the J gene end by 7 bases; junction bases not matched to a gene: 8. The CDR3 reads CASSGDRGAVGELFF. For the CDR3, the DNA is TGCGCCAGCAGCGGAGACAGGGGGGCGGTCGGGGAGCTGTTTTTT.